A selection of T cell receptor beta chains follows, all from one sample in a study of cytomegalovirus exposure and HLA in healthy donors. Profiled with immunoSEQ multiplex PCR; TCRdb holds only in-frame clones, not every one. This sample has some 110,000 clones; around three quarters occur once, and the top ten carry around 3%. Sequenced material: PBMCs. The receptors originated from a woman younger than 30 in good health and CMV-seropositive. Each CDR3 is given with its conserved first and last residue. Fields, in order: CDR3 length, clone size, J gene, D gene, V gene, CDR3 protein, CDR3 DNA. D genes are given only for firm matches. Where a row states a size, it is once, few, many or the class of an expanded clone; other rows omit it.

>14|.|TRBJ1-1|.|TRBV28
CASSLSGFKREAFF
TGTGCCAGCAGTTTATCAGGTTTCAAAAGGGAAGCTTTCTTT
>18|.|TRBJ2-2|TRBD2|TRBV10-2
CASSTGTRGFANTGELFF
TGCGCCAGCAGTACCGGGACTAGGGGGTTCGCGAACACCGGGGAGCTGTTTTTT
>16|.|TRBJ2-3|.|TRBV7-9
CASSPRNQGKTDTQYF
TGTGCCAGCAGCCCCAGGAACCAGGGGAAGACAGATACGCAGTATTTT
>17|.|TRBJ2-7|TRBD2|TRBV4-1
CASSQRLSSSGSYEQYF
TGCGCCAGCAGCCAACGTCTCTCGTCTAGCGGGTCCTACGAGCAGTACTTC
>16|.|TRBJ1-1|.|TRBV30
CAWSVRRVLGNTEAFF
TGTGCCTGGAGTGTACGCAGGGTTTTAGGGAACACTGAAGCTTTCTTT
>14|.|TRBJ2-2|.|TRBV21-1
CASSNKGLAVVVFF
TGTGCCAGCAGCAATAAAGGATTGGCGGTTGTGGTGTTTTTT
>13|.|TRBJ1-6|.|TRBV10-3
CAIKGLSNSPLHF
TGTGCCATCAAGGGACTGAGTAATTCACCCCTCCACTTT
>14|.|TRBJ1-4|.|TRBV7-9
CASIRLDGNEKLFF
TGTGCCAGTATTCGACTGGATGGTAATGAAAAACTGTTTTTT
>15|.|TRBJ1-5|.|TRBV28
CASSFAGNGNQPQHF
TGTGCCAGCAGTTTTGCCGGGAACGGCAATCAGCCCCAGCATTTT
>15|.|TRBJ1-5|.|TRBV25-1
CASSEYPGANQPQHF
TGTGCCAGCAGTGAATATCCAGGGGCCAATCAGCCCCAGCATTTT
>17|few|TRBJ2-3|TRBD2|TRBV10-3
CAIRRGTSGTPTDTQYF
TGTGCCATCAGGAGAGGGACTAGCGGGACCCCGACAGATACGCAGTATTTT
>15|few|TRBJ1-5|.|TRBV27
CASSYTGLSNQPQHF
TGTGCCAGCAGTTACACAGGGTTGAGCAATCAGCCCCAGCATTTT
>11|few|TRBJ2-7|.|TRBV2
CASRPYYEQYF
TGTGCCAGCAGGCCCTACTACGAGCAGTACTTC
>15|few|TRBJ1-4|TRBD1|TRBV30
CAWSRGRVANEKLFF
TGTGCCTGGAGCAGGGGGCGCGTGGCTAATGAAAAACTGTTTTTT
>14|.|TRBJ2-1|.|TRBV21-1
CASSRGGRADEQFF
TGTGCCAGCAGCAGGGGCGGGAGGGCCGATGAGCAGTTCTTC
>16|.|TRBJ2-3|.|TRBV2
CASSVQGLKNLDTQYF
TGTGCCAGCAGTGTTCAGGGGCTAAAAAATTTAGATACGCAGTATTTT
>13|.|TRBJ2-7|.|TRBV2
CAGLKRGSNEQYF
TGTGCCGGGCTAAAACGGGGTTCGAACGAGCAGTACTTC
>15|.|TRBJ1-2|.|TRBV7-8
CASSTRVRSPYGYTF
TGTGCCAGCAGCACTAGGGTTCGCAGTCCCTATGGCTACACCTTC
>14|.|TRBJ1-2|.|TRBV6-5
CASRKGKGGYGYTF
TGTGCCAGCAGGAAAGGCAAGGGAGGCTATGGCTACACCTTC
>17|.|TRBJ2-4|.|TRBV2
CASRDKGGELAKNIQYF
TGTGCCAGCAGGGACAAAGGGGGGGAATTAGCCAAAAACATTCAGTACTTC
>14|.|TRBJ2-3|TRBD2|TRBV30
CAWGSGTSTDTQYF
TGTGCCTGGGGTAGCGGGACTAGCACAGATACGCAGTATTTT
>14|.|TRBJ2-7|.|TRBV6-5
CASSYSVPTYEQYF
TGTGCCAGCAGTTACTCGGTCCCTACCTACGAGCAGTACTTC
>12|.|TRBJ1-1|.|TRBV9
CASSVLSGEAFF
TGTGCCAGCAGCGTCTTAAGCGGTGAAGCTTTCTTT
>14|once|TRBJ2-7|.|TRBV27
CASSLGGRVSEQYF
TGTGCCAGCAGTTTAGGTGGCAGGGTGAGCGAGCAGTACTTC
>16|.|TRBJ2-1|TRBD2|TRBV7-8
CASSLQGLAGGNEQFF
TGTGCCAGCAGCTTACAGGGACTAGCGGGAGGAAATGAGCAGTTCTTC
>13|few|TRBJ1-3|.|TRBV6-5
CASIDRLRNTIYF
TGTGCCAGCATCGACAGGTTAAGAAACACCATATATTTT
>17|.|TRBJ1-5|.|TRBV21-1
CASSPIPGLRVPGPQHF
TGTGCCAGCAGCCCAATTCCAGGACTTAGGGTACCGGGGCCCCAGCATTTT
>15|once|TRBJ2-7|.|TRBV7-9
CASSLARQGSYEQYF
TGTGCCAGCAGCTTAGCGCGTCAGGGGAGCTACGAGCAGTACTTC
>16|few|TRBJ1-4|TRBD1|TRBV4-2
CASSPSLGGNNEKLFF
TGTGCCAGCAGCCCCTCCTTAGGGGGCAATAATGAAAAACTGTTTTTT
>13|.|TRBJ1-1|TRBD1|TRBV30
CAWEGQGRTEAFF
TGTGCCTGGGAAGGACAGGGAAGGACTGAAGCTTTCTTT
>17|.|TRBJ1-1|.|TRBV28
CASSSYGGGVMNTEAFF
TGTGCCAGCAGTTCTTATGGGGGGGGTGTCATGAACACTGAAGCTTTCTTT
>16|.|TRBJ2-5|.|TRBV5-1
CASSTGHQTFQETQYF
TGCGCCAGCAGTACGGGACACCAAACTTTCCAAGAGACCCAGTACTTC
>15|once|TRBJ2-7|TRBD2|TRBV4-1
CASSQEAGGPYEQYF
TGCGCCAGCAGCCAAGAAGCGGGAGGGCCCTACGAGCAGTACTTC
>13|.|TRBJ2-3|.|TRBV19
CASRPPVPDTQYF
TGTGCCAGTAGGCCCCCGGTCCCGGATACGCAGTATTTT
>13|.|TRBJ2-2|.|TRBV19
CASSPFPTGELFF
TGTGCCAGTAGCCCGTTTCCCACCGGGGAGCTGTTTTTT
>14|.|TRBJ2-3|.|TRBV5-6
CASRGGGSSDTQYF
TGTGCCAGCAGGGGGGGCGGGAGTAGCGATACGCAGTATTTT
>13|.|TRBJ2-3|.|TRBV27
CASSLVSADTQYF
TGTGCCAGCAGTTTGGTTAGCGCAGATACGCAGTATTTT
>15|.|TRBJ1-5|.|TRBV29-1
CSVEGWQGRDQPQHF
TGCAGCGTTGAAGGGTGGCAGGGGAGGGATCAGCCCCAGCATTTT
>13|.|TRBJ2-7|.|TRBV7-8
CASSLQLRYEQYF
TGTGCCAGCAGCTTACAATTACGGTACGAGCAGTACTTC
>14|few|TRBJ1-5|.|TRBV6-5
CASRDSFSNQPQHF
TGTGCCAGCAGGGACAGTTTTAGCAATCAGCCCCAGCATTTT
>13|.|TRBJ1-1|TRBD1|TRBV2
CARTRDSETEAFF
TGTGCCAGAACCCGGGACAGTGAAACTGAAGCTTTCTTT
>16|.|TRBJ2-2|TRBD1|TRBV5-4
CASSSPGTGTTGELFF
TGTGCCAGCAGCTCCCCCGGGACAGGGACTACCGGGGAGCTGTTTTTT
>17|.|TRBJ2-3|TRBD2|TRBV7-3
CASSPRSIAGGEDTQYF
TGTGCCAGCAGCCCTCGTTCGATAGCGGGGGGGGAAGATACGCAGTATTTT
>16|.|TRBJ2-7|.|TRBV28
CASRFRGQGTYYEQYF
TGTGCCAGCAGGTTCAGAGGGCAGGGGACCTACTACGAGCAGTACTTC
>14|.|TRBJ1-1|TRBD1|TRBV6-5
CASRPQGAGTEAFF
TGTGCCAGCCGGCCACAGGGGGCGGGGACTGAAGCTTTCTTT
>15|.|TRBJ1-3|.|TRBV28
CASSWGGESGNTIYF
TGTGCCAGCAGCTGGGGAGGCGAGTCTGGAAACACCATATATTTT
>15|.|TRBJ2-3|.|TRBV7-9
CSSSVRQVPTDTQYF
TGTTCCAGCAGCGTGAGACAGGTCCCCACAGATACGCAGTATTTT
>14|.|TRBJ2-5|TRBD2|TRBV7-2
CASSLQAGGETQYF
TGTGCCAGCAGCTTACAAGCGGGAGGAGAGACCCAGTACTTC
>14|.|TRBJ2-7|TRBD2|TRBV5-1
CASSVTSGAYEQYF
TGCGCCAGCAGTGTGACTAGCGGTGCCTACGAGCAGTACTTC
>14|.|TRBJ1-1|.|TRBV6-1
CASRSPILNTEAFF
TGTGCCAGCAGGAGCCCCATTTTGAACACTGAAGCTTTCTTT
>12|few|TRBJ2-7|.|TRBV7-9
CASSLSSYEQYF
TGTGCCAGCAGCCTGAGCTCCTACGAGCAGTACTTC
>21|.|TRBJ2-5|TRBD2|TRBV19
CASSIGRQGRLAGSYQETQYF
TGTGCCAGTAGTATCGGGAGACAGGGCAGACTAGCGGGTTCGTACCAAGAGACCCAGTACTTC
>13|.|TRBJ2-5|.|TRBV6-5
CASSNRYRETQYF
TGTGCCAGCAGTAACAGGTACCGAGAGACCCAGTACTTC
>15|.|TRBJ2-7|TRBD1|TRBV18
CASSRVGTGIDEQYF
TGTGCCAGCTCCCGGGTGGGGACAGGGATCGACGAGCAGTACTTC
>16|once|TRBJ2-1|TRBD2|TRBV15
CATSRAGLAAYNEQFF
TGTGCCACCAGCAGGGCGGGGCTAGCGGCCTACAATGAGCAGTTCTTC
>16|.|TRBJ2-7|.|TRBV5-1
CASTNSAHGALNEQYF
TGCGCCAGCACCAACTCCGCACATGGAGCTTTGAACGAGCAGTACTTC
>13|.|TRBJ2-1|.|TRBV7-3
CASSLNIYNEQFF
TGTGCCAGCAGCTTAAACATTTACAATGAGCAGTTCTTC
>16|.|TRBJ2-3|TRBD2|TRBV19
CASSVGLAGRADTQYF
TGTGCCAGTAGTGTAGGACTAGCGGGACGGGCAGATACGCAGTATTTT
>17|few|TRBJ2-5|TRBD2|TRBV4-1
CASSPPPGLAGEETQYF
TGCGCCAGCAGCCCACCCCCGGGACTAGCGGGAGAGGAGACCCAGTACTTC
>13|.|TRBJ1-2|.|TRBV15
CATRAADRSGYTF
TGTGCCACCAGGGCTGCAGACAGATCTGGCTACACCTTC